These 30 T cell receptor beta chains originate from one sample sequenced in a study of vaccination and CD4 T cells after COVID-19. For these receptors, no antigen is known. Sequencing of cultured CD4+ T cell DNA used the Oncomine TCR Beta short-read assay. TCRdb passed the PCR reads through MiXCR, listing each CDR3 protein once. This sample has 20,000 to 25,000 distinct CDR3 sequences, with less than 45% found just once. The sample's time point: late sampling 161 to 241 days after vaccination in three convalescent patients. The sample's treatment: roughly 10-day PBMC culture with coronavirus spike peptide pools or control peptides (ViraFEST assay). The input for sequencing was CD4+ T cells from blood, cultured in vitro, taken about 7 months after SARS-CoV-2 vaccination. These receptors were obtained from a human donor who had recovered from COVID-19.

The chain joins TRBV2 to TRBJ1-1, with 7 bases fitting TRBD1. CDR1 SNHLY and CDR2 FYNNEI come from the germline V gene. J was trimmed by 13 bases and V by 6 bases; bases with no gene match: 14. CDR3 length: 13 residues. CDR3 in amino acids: CASRNGQVLKFFF. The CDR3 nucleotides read TGTGCCAGCAGGAACGGACAGGTCCTGAAGTTTTTCTTT. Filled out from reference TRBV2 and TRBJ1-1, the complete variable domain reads EPEVTQTPSHQVTQMGQEVILRCVPISNHLYFYWYRQILGQKVEFLVSFYNNEISEKSEIFDDQFSVERPDGSNFTLKIRSTKLEDSAMYFCASRNGQVLKFFFGQGTRLTVV.

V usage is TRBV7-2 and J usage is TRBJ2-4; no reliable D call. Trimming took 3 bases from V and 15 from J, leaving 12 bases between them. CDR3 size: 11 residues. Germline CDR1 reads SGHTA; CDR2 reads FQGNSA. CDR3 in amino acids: CASSFHGWAYF. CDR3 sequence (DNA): TGTGCCAGCAGCTTTCACGGGTGGGCGTACTTC.

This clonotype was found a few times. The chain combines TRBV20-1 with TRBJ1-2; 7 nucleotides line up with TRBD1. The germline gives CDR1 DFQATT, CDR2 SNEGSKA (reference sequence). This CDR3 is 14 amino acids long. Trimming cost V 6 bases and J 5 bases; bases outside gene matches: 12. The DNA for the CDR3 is TGCAGTGCCGACGACAGGGAGGCCCTATATGGCTACACCTTC. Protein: CSADDREALYGYTF.

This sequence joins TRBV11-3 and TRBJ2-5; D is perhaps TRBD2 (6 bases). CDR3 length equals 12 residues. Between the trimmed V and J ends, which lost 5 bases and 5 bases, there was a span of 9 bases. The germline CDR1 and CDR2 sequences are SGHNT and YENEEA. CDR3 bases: TGTGCCAGCAGCCCTCGGGGGGAGACCCAGTACTTC. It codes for CASSPRGETQYF.

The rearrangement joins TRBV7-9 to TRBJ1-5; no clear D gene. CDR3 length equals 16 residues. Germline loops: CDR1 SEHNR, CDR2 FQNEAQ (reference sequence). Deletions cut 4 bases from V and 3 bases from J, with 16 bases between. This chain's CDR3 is CASSSQSWAINQPQHF. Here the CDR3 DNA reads TGTGCCAGCAGCTCCCAGTCCTGGGCGATCAATCAGCCCCAGCATTTT. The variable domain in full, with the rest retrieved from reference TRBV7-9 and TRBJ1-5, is DTGVSQNPRHKITKRGQNVTFRCDPISEHNRLYWYRQTLGQGPEFLTYFQNEAQLEKSRLLSDRFSAERPKGSFSTLEIQRTEQGDSAMYLCASSSQSWAINQPQHFGDGTRLSIL.

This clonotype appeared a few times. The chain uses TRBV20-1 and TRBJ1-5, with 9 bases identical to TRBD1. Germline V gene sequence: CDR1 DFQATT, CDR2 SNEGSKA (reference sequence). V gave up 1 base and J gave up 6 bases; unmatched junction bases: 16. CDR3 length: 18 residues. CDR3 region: CSARGSSDTGGESQPQHF. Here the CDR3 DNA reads TGCAGTGCTAGAGGATCGAGCGATACAGGGGGCGAGAGTCAGCCCCAGCATTTT.

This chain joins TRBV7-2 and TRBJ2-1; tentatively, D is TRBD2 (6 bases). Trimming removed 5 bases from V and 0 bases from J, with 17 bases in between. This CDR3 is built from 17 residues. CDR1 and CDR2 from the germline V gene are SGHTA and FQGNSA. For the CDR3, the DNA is TGTGCCAGCAGCCCCGAACCCGGGGGAAGCTCCTACAATGAGCAGTTCTTC. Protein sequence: CASSPEPGGSSYNEQFF.

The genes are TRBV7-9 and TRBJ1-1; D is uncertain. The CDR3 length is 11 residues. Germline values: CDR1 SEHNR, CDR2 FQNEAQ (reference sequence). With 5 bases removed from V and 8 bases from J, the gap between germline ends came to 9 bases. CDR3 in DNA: TGTGCCAGCAGCAACGGAGGAGAAGCTTTCTTT. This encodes CASSNGGEAFF.

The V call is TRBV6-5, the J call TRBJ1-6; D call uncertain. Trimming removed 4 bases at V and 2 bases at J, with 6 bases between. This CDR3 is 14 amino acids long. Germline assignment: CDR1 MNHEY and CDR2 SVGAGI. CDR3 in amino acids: CASSSGPYNSPLHF. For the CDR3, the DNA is TGTGCCAGCAGTTCTGGACCCTATAATTCACCCCTCCACTTT.

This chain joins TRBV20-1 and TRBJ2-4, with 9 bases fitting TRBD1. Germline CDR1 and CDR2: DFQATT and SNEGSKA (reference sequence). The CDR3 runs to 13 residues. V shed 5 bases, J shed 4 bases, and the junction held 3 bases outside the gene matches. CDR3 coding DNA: TGCAGTGCTCATGGGACAGGGAAAAACATTCAGTACTTC. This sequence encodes CSAHGTGKNIQYF.

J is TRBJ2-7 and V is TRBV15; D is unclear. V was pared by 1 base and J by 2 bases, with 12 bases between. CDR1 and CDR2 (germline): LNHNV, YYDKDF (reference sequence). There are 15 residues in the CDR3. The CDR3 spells CATSRVGSMAYEQYF. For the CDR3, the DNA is TGTGCCACCAGCAGAGTGGGCAGCATGGCCTACGAGCAGTACTTC.

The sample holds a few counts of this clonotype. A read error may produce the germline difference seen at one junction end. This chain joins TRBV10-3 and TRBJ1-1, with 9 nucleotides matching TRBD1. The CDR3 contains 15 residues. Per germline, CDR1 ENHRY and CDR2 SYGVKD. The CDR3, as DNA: TGTGCCATCAGTGGGTCACAGGGGGCGGAAGATGGGGCTACCTTT. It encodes CAISGSQGAEDGATF.

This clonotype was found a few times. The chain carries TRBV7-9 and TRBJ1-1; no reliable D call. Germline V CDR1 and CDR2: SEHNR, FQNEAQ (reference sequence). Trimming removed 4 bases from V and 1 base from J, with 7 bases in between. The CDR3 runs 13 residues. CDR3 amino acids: CASSWAQNTEAFF. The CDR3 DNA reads TGTGCCAGCAGCTGGGCCCAGAACACTGAAGCTTTCTTT.

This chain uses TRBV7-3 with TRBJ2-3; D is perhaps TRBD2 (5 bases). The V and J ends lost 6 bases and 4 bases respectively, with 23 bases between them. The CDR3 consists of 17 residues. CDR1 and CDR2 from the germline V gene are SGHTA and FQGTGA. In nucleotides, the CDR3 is TGTGCCAGCAGTCAAACTCCGGGGATCAGAGTCTCAGATACGCAGTATTTT. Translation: CASSQTPGIRVSDTQYF. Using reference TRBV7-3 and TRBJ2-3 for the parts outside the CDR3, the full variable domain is GAGVSQTPSNKVTEKGKYVELRCDPISGHTALYWYRQSLGQGPEFLIYFQGTGAADDSGLPNDRFFAVRPEGSVSTLKIQRTERGDSAVYLCASSQTPGIRVSDTQYFGPGTRLTVL.

The CDR3 region has the DNA TGTGCCAGCAGCCGCTGGGCAGCCCAAGAGACCCAGTACTTC. Residues: CASSRWAAQETQYF. This chain connects TRBV7-2 to TRBJ2-5; the D is unclear. The V and J ends lost 5 bases and 1 base respectively, with 11 bases between them. The CDR3 has 14 amino acids. CDR1 is SGHTA and CDR2 is FQGNSA in the germline V gene.

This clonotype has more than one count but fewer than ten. Here the CDR3 reads CASSNTGRQETQYF. The CDR3 DNA reads as TGTGCCAGCAGTAATACAGGTAGACAAGAGACCCAGTACTTC. This chain joins TRBV5-6 and TRBJ2-5; perhaps TRBD1 as D (5 bases). The CDR3 covers 14 residues. The germline V gene encodes CDR1 SGHDT and CDR2 YYEEEE. With 5 bases removed from V and 2 bases from J, the gap between germline ends came to 13 bases. The full variable domain, its missing parts supplied by reference TRBV5-6 and TRBJ2-5, is DAGVTQSPTHLIKTRGQQVTLRCSPKSGHDTVSWYQQALGQGPQFIFQYYEEEERQRGNFPDRFSGHQFPNYSSELNVNALLLGDSALYLCASSNTGRQETQYFGPGTRLLVL.

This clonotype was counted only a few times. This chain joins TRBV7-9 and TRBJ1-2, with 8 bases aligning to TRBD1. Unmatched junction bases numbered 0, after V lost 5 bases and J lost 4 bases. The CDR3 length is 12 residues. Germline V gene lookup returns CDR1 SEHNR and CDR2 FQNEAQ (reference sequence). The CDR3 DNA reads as TGTGCCAGCAGCGGACAGGGCTATGGCTACACCTTC. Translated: CASSGQGYGYTF.

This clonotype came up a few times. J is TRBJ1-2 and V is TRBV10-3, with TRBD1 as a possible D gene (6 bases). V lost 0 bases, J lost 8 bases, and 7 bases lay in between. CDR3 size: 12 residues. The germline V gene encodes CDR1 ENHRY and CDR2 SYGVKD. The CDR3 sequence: CAISESRGGYTF. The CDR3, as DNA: TGTGCCATCAGTGAGTCAAGGGGGGGCTACACCTTC.

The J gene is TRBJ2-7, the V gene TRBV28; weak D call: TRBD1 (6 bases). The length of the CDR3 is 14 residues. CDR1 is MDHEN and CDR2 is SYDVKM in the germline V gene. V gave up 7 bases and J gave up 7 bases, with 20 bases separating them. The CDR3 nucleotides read TGTGCCAGCATTGTTTCTGGGGGCGCTGGTGAGCAGTACTTC. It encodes CASIVSGGAGEQYF.

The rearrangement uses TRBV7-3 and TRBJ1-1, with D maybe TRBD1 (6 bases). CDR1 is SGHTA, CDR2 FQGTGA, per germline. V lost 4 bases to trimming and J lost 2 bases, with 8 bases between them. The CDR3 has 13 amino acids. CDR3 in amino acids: CASSSDRNTEAFF. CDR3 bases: TGTGCCAGCAGCTCGGACAGAAACACTGAAGCTTTCTTT.

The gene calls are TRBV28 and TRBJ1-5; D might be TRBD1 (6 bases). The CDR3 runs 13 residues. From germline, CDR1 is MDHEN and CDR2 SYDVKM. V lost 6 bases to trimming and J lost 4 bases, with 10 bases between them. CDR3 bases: TGTGCCAGCAGCCGGGACACAAATCAGCCCCAGCATTTT. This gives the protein CASSRDTNQPQHF.

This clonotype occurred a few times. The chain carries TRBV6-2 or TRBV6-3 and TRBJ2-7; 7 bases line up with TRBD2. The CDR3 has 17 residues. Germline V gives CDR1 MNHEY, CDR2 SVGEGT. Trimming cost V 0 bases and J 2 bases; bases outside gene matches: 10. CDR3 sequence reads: CASSYSAGRDYAYEQYF. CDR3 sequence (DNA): TGTGCCAGCAGTTACTCGGCTGGACGGGACTACGCCTACGAGCAGTACTTC.

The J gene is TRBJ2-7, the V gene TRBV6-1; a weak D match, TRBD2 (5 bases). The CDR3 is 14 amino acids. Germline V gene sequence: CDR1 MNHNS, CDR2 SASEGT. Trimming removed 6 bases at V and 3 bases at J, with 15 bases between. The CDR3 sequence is CASSSDPEGYEQYF. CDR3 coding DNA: TGTGCCAGCAGCTCGGACCCTGAGGGCTACGAGCAGTACTTC.

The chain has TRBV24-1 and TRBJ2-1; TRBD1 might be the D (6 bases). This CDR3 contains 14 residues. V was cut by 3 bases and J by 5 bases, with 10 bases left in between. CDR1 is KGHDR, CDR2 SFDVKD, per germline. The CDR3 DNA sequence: TGTGCCACCAGTGATATCGGACAGAACAATGAGCAGTTCTTC. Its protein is CATSDIGQNNEQFF.

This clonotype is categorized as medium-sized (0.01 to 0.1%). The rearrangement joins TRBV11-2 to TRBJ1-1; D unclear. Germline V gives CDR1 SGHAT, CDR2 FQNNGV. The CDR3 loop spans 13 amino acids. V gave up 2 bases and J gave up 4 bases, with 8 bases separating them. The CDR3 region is CASSLTDRTEAFF. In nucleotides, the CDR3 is TGTGCCAGCAGCTTAACAGATCGCACTGAAGCTTTCTTT.

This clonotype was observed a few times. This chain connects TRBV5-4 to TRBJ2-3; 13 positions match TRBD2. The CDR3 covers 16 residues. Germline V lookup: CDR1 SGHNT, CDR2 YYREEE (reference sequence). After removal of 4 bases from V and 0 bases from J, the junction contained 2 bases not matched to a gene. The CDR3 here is CASSRGLAGSTDTQYF. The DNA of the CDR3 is TGTGCCAGCAGCAGGGGACTAGCGGGGAGCACAGATACGCAGTATTTT. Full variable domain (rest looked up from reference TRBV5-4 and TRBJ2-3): ETGVTQSPTHLIKTRGQQVTLRCSSQSGHNTVSWYQQALGQGPQFIFQYYREEENGRGNFPPRFSGLQFPNYSSELNVNALELDDSALYLCASSRGLAGSTDTQYFGPGTRLTVL.

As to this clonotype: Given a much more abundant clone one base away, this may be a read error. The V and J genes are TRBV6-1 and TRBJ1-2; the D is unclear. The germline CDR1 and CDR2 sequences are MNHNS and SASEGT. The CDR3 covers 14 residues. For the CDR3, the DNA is TGTGCCAGCAGGACCGCAGGTGTTCGGGGTGGCTACGCCTTC. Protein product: CASRTAGVRGGYAF.

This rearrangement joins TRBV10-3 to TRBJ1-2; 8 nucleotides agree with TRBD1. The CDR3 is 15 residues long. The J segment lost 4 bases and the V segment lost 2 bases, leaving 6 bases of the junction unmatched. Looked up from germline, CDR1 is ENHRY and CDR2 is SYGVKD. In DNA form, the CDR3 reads TGTGCCATCAGTGAGGTGACAGGGGTCAGCTATGGCTACACCTTC. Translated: CAISEVTGVSYGYTF.

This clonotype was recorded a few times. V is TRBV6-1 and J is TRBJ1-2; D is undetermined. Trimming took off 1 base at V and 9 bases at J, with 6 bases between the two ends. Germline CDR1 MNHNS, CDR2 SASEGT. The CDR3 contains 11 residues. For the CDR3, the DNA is TGTGCCAGCAGTGAAGAGGTCAGCTACACCTTC. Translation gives CASSEEVSYTF.

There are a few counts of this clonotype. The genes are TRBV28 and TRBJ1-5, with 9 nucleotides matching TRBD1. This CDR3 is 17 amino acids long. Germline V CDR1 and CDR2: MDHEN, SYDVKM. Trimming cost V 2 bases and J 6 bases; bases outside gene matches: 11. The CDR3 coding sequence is TGTGCCAGCAGTTTACGTCCGGGACAGGGTTCTCGTCAGCCCCAGCATTTT. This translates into CASSLRPGQGSRQPQHF.